This TCR beta chain was captured by sequencing in a study of T cell repertoires in cytomegalovirus infection. Study background: Both a matching HLA type and CMV infection were indicated by public TCR beta signatures.

V was shortened by 6 bases and J by 5 bases, with 5 bases between the two germline ends. This CDR3 is built from 11 residues. Germline CDR1 reads MDHEN; CDR2 reads SYDVKM. This clonotype was seen only a few times. The antigen is unknown. From the reads, TCRdb called clonotypes with MiXCR, one entry per CDR3 protein. The sample contains under 450,000 distinct CDR3 sequences, about 35% of which appear only once. The J gene is TRBJ2-1, the V gene TRBV28, with unresolved D. The clonotype originates from a human donor in good health (CMV status not recorded). Some clones in this sample may be carry-over from other donors' samples. Sequenced here: cultured PBMCs, sampled from culture after CMV antigen stimulation. The CDR3 nucleotides are TGTGCCAGCAGATCAAACAATGAGCAGTTCTTC. Protein sequence: CASRSNNEQFF.